The source of this T cell receptor beta chain is a study of identical twins. Notes on this clonotype: Its antigen is unknown. A read error may produce the germline difference seen at one junction end.

The CDR3 contains 16 residues. Germline assignment: CDR1 SEHNR and CDR2 FQNEAQ (reference sequence). Overall study results and limits: Reduced insertions were recorded for abundant cord blood beta clonotypes, with no such pattern in memory repertoires.

A universal primer site came from template switching; cDNA carried unique molecular identifiers. TCRdb reprocessed the 5' RACE reads via MiXCR and lists one record per CDR3 protein. Here the sample spans about 660,000 distinct CDR3 sequences, 8.6% being singletons. The sample also formed part of further work on yellow fever vaccine responses in identical twins.

The source material was PBMCs. The TCR was taken from a woman aged 18-29 years in good health. The chain is built from TRBV7-9 and TRBJ2-2; D possibly matches TRBD1 or TRBD2 (5 bases each). CDR3 DNA sequence: TGTGCCATCAGCCCGGGGCTAGCTACGAACACCGGGGAGCTGTTTTTT. It translates to CAISPGLATNTGELFF.